Included here is one T cell receptor beta chain sequence, with context. The data stem from a study of T cell clones after liver transplantation. The CDR3 loop spans 13 amino acids. V was pared by 3 bases and J by 2 bases, with 8 bases between. From germline, CDR1 is MNHEY and CDR2 SMNVEV (reference sequence). Libraries were prepared by immunoSEQ multiplex PCR; TCRdb keeps only in-frame clonotypes and omits some of them. In the table there are 20,000 or so clones, around 93% of which are singletons. Material: CD8+ T cells from blood, obtained around 27 months after liver transplant. The chain links TRBV27 to TRBJ2-7; tentative D call: TRBD1 (6 bases). The TCR comes from a human patient who received a liver transplant. Some of the T cells might come from the graft donor. CDR3 in amino acids: CASSLRGTYEQYF. In DNA, the CDR3 is TGTGCCAGCAGTTTGAGGGGGACCTACGAGCAGTACTTC.